A single sample gave rise to the 9 T cell receptor beta chains below, sequenced in a study of T cells after yellow fever vaccination. TCRdb called the 5' RACE reads again in MiXCR, with one record for every CDR3 protein. The table lists approximately 250,000 distinct CDR3 sequences, roughly 5.2% of them singletons. This material consisted of CD4+ T cells sorted from PBMCs, taken on the day of the yellow fever booster vaccination. The receptors shown here come from a young man who received the YFV17D yellow fever vaccine.

This clonotype was seen more than once but under ten times. J is TRBJ1-5 and V is TRBV4-1, with a tentative D call TRBD1 (5 bases). CDR3 length: 17 residues. Germline CDR1 and CDR2: MGHRA and YSYEKL. Trimming took off 3 bases at V and 2 bases at J, with 17 bases between the two ends. CDR3 DNA: TGCGCCAGCAGCCAGGGCTCTCAGGGTAAACGCAATCAGCCCCAGCATTTT. It translates to CASSQGSQGKRNQPQHF.

The V and J genes are TRBV2 and TRBJ1-1; D remains unclear. Germline CDR1 reads SNHLY; CDR2 reads FYNNEI. CDR3 length: 13 amino acids. Trimming took off 4 bases at V and 1 base at J, with 7 bases between the two ends. Here the CDR3 DNA reads TGTGCCAGCAGTGCCCGGCGGAACACTGAAGCTTTCTTT. Translating gives CASSARRNTEAFF.

This clonotype was observed a few times. The rearrangement uses TRBV11-1 and TRBJ2-3, with a weak D call TRBD1 (6 bases). Germline V gene data show CDR1 as SGHAT and CDR2 as FQDESV (reference sequence). This CDR3 spans 15 amino acids. Trimming took off 3 bases at V and 2 bases at J, with 12 bases between the two ends. The CDR3 coding sequence is TGTGCCAGCAGCTTTAGTGGGGGCCCCACAGATACGCAGTATTTT. Translating gives CASSFSGGPTDTQYF.

This clonotype occurred a few times. The chain joins TRBV6-5 to TRBJ1-2; a possible D gene is TRBD1 (6 bases). V was clipped by 2 bases and J by 3 bases, with 16 bases between them. Germline values: CDR1 MNHEY, CDR2 SVGAGI. This CDR3 has 16 amino acids. The DNA for the CDR3 is TGTGCCAGCAGTTACGAAACAGGGTACGGTGACTATGGCTACACCTTC. Its protein product is CASSYETGYGDYGYTF.

The chain uses TRBV18 and TRBJ1-3; D perhaps matches TRBD1 (6 bases). Germline CDR1 is KGHSH and CDR2 is LQKENI. Trimming shortened V by 5 bases and J by 1 base, and 18 bases separated the two germline ends. The length of the CDR3 is 17 residues. CDR3 coding DNA: TGTGCCAGCTCATCCTCCTCACCTACAGGGTCTGGAAACACCATATATTTT. Translating it yields CASSSSSPTGSGNTIYF.

The gene calls are TRBV5-1 and TRBJ2-3; no definite D call. The CDR3 loop spans 15 amino acids. Trimming took off 0 bases at V and 2 bases at J, with 10 bases between the two ends. Per germline, CDR1 SGHRS and CDR2 YFSETQ. The CDR3, as DNA: TGCGCCAGCAGCTTGGATGACGGAACCACAGATACGCAGTATTTT. It encodes CASSLDDGTTDTQYF.

The chain joins TRBV4-3 to TRBJ2-3, with D perhaps TRBD1 (5 bases). CDR3 length: 16 residues. The V and J ends lost 0 bases and 4 bases respectively, with 14 bases between them. Germline CDR1 is LGHNA and CDR2 is YSLEER. The CDR3 sequence: CASSQDPRAGSDTQYF. In DNA, the CDR3 is TGCGCCAGCAGCCAAGATCCTCGGGCAGGGTCAGATACGCAGTATTTT.

The gene calls are TRBV4-1 and TRBJ1-2, with 7 nucleotides matching TRBD1. After removal of 4 bases from V and 7 bases from J, the junction contained 12 bases not matched to a gene. The CDR3 has 15 residues. Germline V lookup: CDR1 MGHRA, CDR2 YSYEKL. The CDR3 sequence is CASSRPGTPGGGYTF. Here the CDR3 DNA reads TGCGCCAGCAGCCGCCCGGGCACTCCAGGGGGTGGCTACACCTTC.

The rearrangement joins TRBV18 to TRBJ1-1; 7 nucleotides line up with TRBD1. The CDR3 sequence is 16 residues long. Germline CDR1 and CDR2: KGHSH and LQKENI. J gave up 2 bases and V 3 bases, and 9 bases lay outside the gene matches. The CDR3 is CASSPIMGQTNTEAFF. CDR3 DNA: TGTGCCAGCTCACCTATTATGGGACAGACAAACACTGAAGCTTTCTTT. Using reference TRBV18 and TRBJ1-1 for the parts outside the CDR3, the full variable domain is NAGVMQNPRHLVRRRGQEARLRCSPMKGHSHVYWYRQLPEEGLKFMVYLQKENIIDESGMPKERFSAEFPKEGPSILRIQQVVRGDSAAYFCASSPIMGQTNTEAFFGQGTRLTVV.